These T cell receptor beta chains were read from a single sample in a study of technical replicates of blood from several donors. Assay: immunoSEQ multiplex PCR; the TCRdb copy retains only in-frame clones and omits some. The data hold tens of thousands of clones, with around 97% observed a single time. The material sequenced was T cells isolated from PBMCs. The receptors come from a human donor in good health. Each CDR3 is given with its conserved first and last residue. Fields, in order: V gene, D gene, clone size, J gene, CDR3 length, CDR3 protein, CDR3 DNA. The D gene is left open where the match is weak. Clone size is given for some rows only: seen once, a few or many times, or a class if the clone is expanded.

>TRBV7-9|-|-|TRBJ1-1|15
CASSLVLRGNTEAFF
TGTGCCAGCAGCTTAGTCCTCCGGGGGAACACTGAAGCTTTCTTT
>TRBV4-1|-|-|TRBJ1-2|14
CASSQDTGTYGYTF
TGCGCCAGCAGCCAAGATACAGGGACCTATGGCTACACCTTC
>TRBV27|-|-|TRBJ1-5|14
CASRNTGVNQPQHF
TGTGCCAGCCGAAATACAGGAGTCAATCAGCCCCAGCATTTT
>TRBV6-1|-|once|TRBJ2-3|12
CASSEGTDTQYF
TGTGCCAGCTCGGAGGGCACAGATACGCAGTATTTT
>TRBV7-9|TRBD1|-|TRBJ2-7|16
CASSSLPGTGSYEQYF
TGTGCCAGCAGCTCATTACCCGGGACAGGGTCCTACGAGCAGTACTTC
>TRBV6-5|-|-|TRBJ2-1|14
CASSYSFSSNEQFF
TGTGCCAGCAGTTACTCATTTAGCAGCAATGAGCAGTTCTTC
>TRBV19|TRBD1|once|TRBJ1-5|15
CASSWTGESNQPQHF
TGTGCCAGTAGTTGGACAGGAGAAAGCAATCAGCCCCAGCATTTT
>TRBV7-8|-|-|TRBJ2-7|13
CASSLDREQVQYF
TGTGCCAGCAGCTTAGACAGGGAACAAGTGCAGTACTTC
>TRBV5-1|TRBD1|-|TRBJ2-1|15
CASSLGGRGQNEQFF
TGCGCCAGCAGCTTGGGGGGCAGGGGGCAGAATGAGCAGTTCTTC
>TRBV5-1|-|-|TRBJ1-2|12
CASSPMSHGYTF
TGCGCCAGCAGCCCCATGAGTCATGGCTACACCTTC
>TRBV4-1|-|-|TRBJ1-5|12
CASSQVNQPQHF
TGCGCCAGCAGCCAAGTAAATCAGCCCCAGCATTTT
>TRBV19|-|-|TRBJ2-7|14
CASSTRTATYEQYF
TGTGCCAGTAGTACTAGGACAGCTACCTACGAGCAGTACTTC
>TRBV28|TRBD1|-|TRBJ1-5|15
CASSTEGTGNQPQHF
TGTGCCAGCAGTACGGAAGGGACAGGGAATCAGCCCCAGCATTTT
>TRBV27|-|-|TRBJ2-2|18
CASSLITAASANTGELFF
TGTGCCAGCAGTTTAATCACTGCAGCGTCTGCGAACACCGGGGAGCTGTTTTTT
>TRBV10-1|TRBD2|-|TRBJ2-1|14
CATSSGASDNEQFF
TGCGCCACCAGTAGCGGGGCTTCCGACAATGAGCAGTTCTTC
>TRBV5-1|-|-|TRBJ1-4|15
CASSFTAVANEKLFF
TGCGCCAGCAGCTTCACAGCGGTCGCTAATGAAAAACTGTTTTTT
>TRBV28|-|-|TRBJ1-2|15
CASSLGDVAMGGYTF
TGTGCCAGCAGTTTAGGAGATGTGGCCATGGGTGGCTACACCTTC